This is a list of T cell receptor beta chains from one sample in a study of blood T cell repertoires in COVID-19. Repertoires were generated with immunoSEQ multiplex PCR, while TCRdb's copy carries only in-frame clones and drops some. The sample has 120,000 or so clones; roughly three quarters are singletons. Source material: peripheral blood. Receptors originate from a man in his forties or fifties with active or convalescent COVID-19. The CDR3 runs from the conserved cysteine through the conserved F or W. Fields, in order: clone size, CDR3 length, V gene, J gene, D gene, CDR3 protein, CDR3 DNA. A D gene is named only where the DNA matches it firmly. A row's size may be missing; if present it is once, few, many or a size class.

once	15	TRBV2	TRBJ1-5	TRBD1	CASSEGMGQNQPQHF	TGTGCCAGCAGTGAAGGAATGGGACAGAATCAGCCCCAGCATTTT
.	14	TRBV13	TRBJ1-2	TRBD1	CASSRRDRIYGYTF	TGTGCCAGCAGCCGCCGGGACAGGATATATGGCTACACCTTC
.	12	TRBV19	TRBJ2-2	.	CASNRAGGELFF	TGTGCCAGTAACCGGGCGGGCGGGGAGCTGTTTTTT
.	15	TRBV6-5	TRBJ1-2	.	CASSPLTGANYGYTF	TGTGCCAGCAGTCCACTGACAGGAGCCAACTATGGCTACACCTTC
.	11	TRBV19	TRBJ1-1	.	CASSIHSEAFF	TGTGCCAGTAGTATCCACAGTGAAGCTTTCTTT
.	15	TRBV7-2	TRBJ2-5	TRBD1	CASSSGQGAQETQYF	TGTGCCAGCAGCTCGGGACAGGGGGCCCAAGAGACCCAGTACTTC
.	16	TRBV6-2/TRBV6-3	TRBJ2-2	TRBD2	CASSPVAGSSTGELFF	TGTGCCAGCAGCCCTGTAGCGGGATCGTCCACCGGGGAGCTGTTTTTT
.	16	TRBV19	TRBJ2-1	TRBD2	CASSTSGGSFYNEQFF	TGTGCCAGTAGTACCTCGGGCGGGAGTTTTTACAATGAGCAGTTCTTC
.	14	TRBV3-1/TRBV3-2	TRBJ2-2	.	CASSPLEAVGELFF	TGTGCCAGCAGCCCCTTGGAGGCGGTCGGGGAGCTGTTTTTT
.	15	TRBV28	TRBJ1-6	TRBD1	CASSMGQGVRSPLHF	TGTGCCAGCAGCATGGGACAGGGAGTGAGATCACCCCTCCACTTT
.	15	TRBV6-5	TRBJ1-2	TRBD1	CASSQFGTDNYGYTF	TGTGCCAGCAGTCAATTCGGGACAGATAACTATGGCTACACCTTC
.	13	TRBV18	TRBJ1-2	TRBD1	CASSPDRAEGYTF	TGTGCCAGCTCACCCGACAGGGCGGAGGGCTACACCTTC
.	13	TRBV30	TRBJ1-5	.	CALQGGGNQPQHF	TGTGCCTTGCAGGGAGGAGGCAATCAGCCCCAGCATTTT
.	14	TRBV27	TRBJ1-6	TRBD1	CASSFRTGNSPLHF	TGTGCCAGCAGTTTTCGGACAGGGAATTCACCCCTCCACTTT
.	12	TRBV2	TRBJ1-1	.	CASAEGPTEAFF	TGTGCCAGCGCCGAGGGTCCTACTGAAGCTTTCTTT
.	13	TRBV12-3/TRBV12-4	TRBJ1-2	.	CASSLGRAYGYTF	TGTGCCAGCAGTTTGGGGAGAGCTTATGGCTACACCTTC
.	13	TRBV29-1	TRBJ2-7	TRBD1	CSAKGQASYEQYF	TGCAGCGCTAAGGGACAGGCCTCCTACGAGCAGTACTTC
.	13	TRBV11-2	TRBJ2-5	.	CASSLVPRETQYF	TGTGCCAGCAGCTTAGTCCCGAGAGAGACCCAGTACTTC
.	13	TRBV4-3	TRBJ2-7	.	CASSVWDGGEQYF	TGCGCCAGCAGCGTCTGGGACGGGGGCGAGCAGTACTTC
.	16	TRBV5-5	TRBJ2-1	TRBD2	CASSSLTSGIIYEQFF	TGTGCCAGCAGCTCTTTGACTAGCGGGATTATCTATGAGCAGTTCTTC
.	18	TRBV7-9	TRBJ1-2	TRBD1	CASSSLPLDRAGTYGYTF	TGTGCCAGCAGCTCCCTCCCCCTCGACAGGGCGGGTACCTATGGCTACACCTTC
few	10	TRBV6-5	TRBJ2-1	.	CASGFNEQFF	TGTGCCAGCGGCTTCAATGAGCAGTTCTTC
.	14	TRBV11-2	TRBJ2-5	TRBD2	CASRKLAGKETQYF	TGTGCCAGCAGGAAACTAGCGGGAAAAGAGACCCAGTACTTC
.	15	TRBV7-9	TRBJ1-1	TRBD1	CASSRGQFMNTEAFF	TGTGCCAGCAGCCGGGGACAGTTCATGAACACTGAAGCTTTCTTT
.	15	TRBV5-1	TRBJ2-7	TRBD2	CASSPRTSGGGEQYF	TGCGCCAGCAGCCCACGGACTAGCGGGGGAGGCGAGCAGTACTTC
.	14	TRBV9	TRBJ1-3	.	CASSALGSGNTIYF	TGTGCCAGCAGCGCCCTAGGCTCTGGAAACACCATATATTTT
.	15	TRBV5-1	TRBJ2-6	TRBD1	CASSLRGPGANVLTF	TGCGCCAGCAGCCTCAGGGGGCCAGGGGCCAACGTCCTGACTTTC
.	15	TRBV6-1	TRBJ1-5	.	CASSERGVSNQPQHF	TGTGCCAGCAGTGAACGTGGAGTTAGCAATCAGCCCCAGCATTTT
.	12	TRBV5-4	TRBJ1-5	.	CASGFRNQPQHF	TGTGCCTCCGGGTTCCGCAATCAGCCCCAGCATTTT
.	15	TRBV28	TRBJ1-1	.	CASSLFGQGNTEAFF	TGTGCCAGCAGTTTATTTGGGCAGGGGAACACTGAAGCTTTCTTT
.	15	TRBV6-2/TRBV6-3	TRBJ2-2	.	CASSVPPGNTGELFF	TGTGCCAGCAGCGTCCCTCCAGGGAACACCGGGGAGCTGTTTTTT
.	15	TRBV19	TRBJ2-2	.	CASSIAAGAAGELFF	TGTGCCAGTAGTATAGCGGCAGGGGCCGCCGGGGAGCTGTTTTTT
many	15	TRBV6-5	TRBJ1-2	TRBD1	CASSMGQGEGDGYTF	TGTGCCAGCAGTATGGGACAGGGAGAAGGGGATGGCTACACCTTC
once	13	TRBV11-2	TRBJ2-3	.	CASSWGPTDTQYF	TGTGCCAGCAGCTGGGGCCCCACAGATACGCAGTATTTT
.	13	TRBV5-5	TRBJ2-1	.	CASSPQNYNEQFF	TGTGCCAGCAGCCCCCAGAACTACAATGAGCAGTTCTTC
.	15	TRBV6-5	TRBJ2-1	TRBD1	CASSYPGQGAREQFF	TGTGCCAGCAGTTACCCGGGACAGGGGGCGCGTGAGCAGTTCTTC
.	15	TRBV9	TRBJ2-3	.	CASSVSAQSTDTQYF	TGTGCCAGCAGCGTAAGCGCTCAGAGCACAGATACGCAGTATTTT
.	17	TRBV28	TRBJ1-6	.	CASSMGQIPFSNSPLHF	TGTGCCAGCAGCATGGGGCAGATTCCTTTTTCCAATTCACCCCTCCACTTT
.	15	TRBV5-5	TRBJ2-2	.	CASSFQRLAAGELFF	TGTGCCAGCAGCTTTCAGAGGCTAGCTGCCGGGGAGCTGTTTTTT
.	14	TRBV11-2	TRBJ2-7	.	CASSSQTRGSEQYF	TGTGCCAGCAGCTCCCAGACACGGGGGAGTGAGCAGTACTTC
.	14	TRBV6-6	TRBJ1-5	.	CASSYDGGRQPQHF	TGTGCCAGCAGTTACGATGGAGGCCGGCAGCCCCAGCATTTT